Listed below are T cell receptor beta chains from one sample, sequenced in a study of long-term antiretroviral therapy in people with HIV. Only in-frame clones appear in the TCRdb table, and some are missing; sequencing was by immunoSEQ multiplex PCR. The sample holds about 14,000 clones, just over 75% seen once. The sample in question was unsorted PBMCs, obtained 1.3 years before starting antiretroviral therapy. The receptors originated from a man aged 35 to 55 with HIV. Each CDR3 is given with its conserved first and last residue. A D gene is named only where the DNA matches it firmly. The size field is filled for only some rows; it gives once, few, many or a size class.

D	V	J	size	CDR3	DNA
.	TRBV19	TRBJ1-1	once	CASSVGNTEAFF	TGTGCCAGTAGTGTCGGAAACACTGAAGCTTTCTTT
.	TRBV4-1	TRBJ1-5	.	CASSQAISNQPQHF	TGCGCCAGCAGCCAAGCTATTAGCAATCAGCCCCAGCATTTT
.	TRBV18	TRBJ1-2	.	CASSPVREDYGYTF	TGTGCCAGCTCACCAGTCAGGGAAGACTATGGCTACACCTTC
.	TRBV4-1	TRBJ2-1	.	CASSWGQAGSYNEQFF	TGCGCCAGCAGCTGGGGCCAAGCGGGCTCCTACAATGAGCAGTTCTTC
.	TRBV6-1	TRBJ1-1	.	CASSEAWQGRGTEAFF	TGTGCCAGCAGTGAAGCATGGCAGGGGAGGGGCACTGAAGCTTTCTTT
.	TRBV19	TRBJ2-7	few	CASSFGPRYEQYF	TGTGCCAGTAGTTTCGGACCGCGCTACGAGCAGTACTTC
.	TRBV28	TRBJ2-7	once	CASSLGGTALREQYF	TGTGCCAGCAGTTTAGGGGGGACAGCTTTGCGCGAGCAGTACTTC
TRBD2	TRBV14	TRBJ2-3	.	CASSPLGRGGTDTQYF	TGTGCCAGCAGCCCCTTGGGGCGGGGGGGCACAGATACGCAGTATTTT
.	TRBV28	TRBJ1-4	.	CATLGPEREKLFF	TGTGCCACCCTGGGTCCAGAACGTGAAAAACTGTTTTTT
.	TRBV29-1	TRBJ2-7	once	CSVGPGRTYEQYF	TGCAGCGTTGGTCCAGGGAGAACCTACGAGCAGTACTTC
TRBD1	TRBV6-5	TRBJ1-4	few	CASRPGQAGEKLFF	TGTGCCAGTCGGCCGGGACAGGCTGGAGAAAAACTGTTTTTT
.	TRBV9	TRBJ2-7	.	CASSVGIAGYEQYF	TGTGCCAGCAGCGTAGGGATAGCAGGGTACGAGCAGTACTTC
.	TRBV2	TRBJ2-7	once	CASTQDSKNYEQYF	TGTGCCAGCACTCAGGACAGCAAAAACTACGAGCAGTACTTC
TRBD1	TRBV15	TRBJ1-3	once	CATSRETGATSSGNTIYF	TGTGCCACCAGCAGAGAAACAGGGGCAACATCCTCTGGAAACACCATATATTTT
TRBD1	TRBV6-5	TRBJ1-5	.	CASSLDRGHSQPQHF	TGTGCCAGCAGTCTGGACAGGGGGCATAGTCAGCCCCAGCATTTT
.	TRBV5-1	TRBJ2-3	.	CASSFGQPSSTDTQYF	TGCGCCAGCAGCTTTGGGCAGCCTTCTAGCACAGATACGCAGTATTTT
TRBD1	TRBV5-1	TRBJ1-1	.	CASSPDRLRGTEAFF	TGCGCCAGCAGTCCGGACAGGCTCAGGGGAACTGAAGCTTTCTTT
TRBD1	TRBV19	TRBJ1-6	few	CASSPQGADALHF	TGTGCCAGTAGTCCCCAGGGGGCAGATGCCCTCCACTTT
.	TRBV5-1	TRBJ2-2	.	CASSLEEGSSSRGELFF	TGCGCCAGCAGCTTGGAGGAGGGGTCCTCAAGTCGGGGGGAGCTGTTTTTT
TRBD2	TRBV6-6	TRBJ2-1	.	CASTRSRGVYNEQFF	TGTGCCAGCACCCGCTCTCGGGGGGTCTACAATGAGCAGTTCTTC
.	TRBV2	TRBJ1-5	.	CASSDHRLNNQPQHF	TGTGCCAGCAGTGATCATCGGCTGAACAATCAGCCCCAGCATTTT
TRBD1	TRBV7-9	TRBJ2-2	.	CASSIKKQGAFKAGELFF	TGTGCCAGCAGCATCAAGAAGCAGGGGGCGTTTAAAGCCGGGGAGCTGTTTTTT
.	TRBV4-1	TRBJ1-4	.	CASSRGGAGDNEKLFF	TGCGCCAGCAGCCGCGGGGGGGCCGGTGATAATGAAAAACTGTTTTTT
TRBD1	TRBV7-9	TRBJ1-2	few	CASSSSEKGASGYTF	TGTGCCAGCAGCTCCTCGGAAAAGGGGGCGAGTGGCTACACCTTC
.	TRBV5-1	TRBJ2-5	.	CASSDSQETQYF	TGCGCCAGCAGCGACAGTCAAGAGACCCAGTACTTC
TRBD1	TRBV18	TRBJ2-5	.	CASSQGAEETQYF	TGTGCCAGCTCCCAGGGGGCCGAAGAGACCCAGTACTTC
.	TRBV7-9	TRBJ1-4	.	CASSPTTAVNEKLFF	TGTGCCAGCAGCCCGACGACAGCGGTGAATGAAAAACTGTTTTTT
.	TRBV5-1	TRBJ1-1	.	CASSSQGDTEAFF	TGCGCCAGCAGCTCACAGGGAGACACTGAAGCTTTCTTT
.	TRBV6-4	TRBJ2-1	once	CASSLGRDSSYNEQFF	TGTGCCAGCAGTCTGGGGCGGGACAGCTCCTACAATGAGCAGTTCTTC
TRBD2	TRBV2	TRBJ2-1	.	CASTGTSGGEAYNEQFF	TGTGCCAGCACAGGGACTAGCGGGGGTGAAGCCTACAATGAGCAGTTCTTC
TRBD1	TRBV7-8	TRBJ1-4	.	CASSFGTGGRKLFF	TGTGCCAGCAGCTTTGGGACAGGGGGTCGAAAACTGTTTTTT
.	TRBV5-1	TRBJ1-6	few	CASSLASLVGRDNSPLHF	TGCGCCAGCAGCTTGGCCTCCTTAGTGGGCCGAGATAATTCACCCCTCCACTTT
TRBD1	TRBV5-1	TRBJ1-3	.	CASSLGTGPGNTIYF	TGCGCCAGCAGCCTCGGGACAGGGCCTGGAAACACCATATATTTT
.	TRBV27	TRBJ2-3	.	CASSGTRLSGDRVDTQYF	TGTGCCAGCAGCGGGACACGACTTAGCGGTGACCGTGTAGATACGCAGTATTTT
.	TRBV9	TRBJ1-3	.	CASSVDRGTGNTIYF	TGTGCCAGCAGCGTAGACCGGGGCACTGGAAACACCATATATTTT
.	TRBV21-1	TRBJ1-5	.	CASSIYDSNQPQHF	TGTGCCAGCAGCATATACGATAGCAATCAGCCCCAGCATTTT
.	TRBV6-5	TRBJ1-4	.	CASSYSRGGAAEKLFF	TGTGCCAGCAGTTACTCGAGGGGGGGCGCGGCCGAAAAACTGTTTTTT
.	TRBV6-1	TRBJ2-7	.	CASSSWDEQYF	TGTGCCAGCAGCTCCTGGGACGAGCAGTACTTC
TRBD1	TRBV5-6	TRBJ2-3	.	CASSLAGGTGVNTDTQYF	TGTGCCAGCAGCTTGGCTGGGGGGACAGGGGTGAACACAGATACGCAGTATTTT
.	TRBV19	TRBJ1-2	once	CASSPGPPYGYTF	TGTGCCAGTAGTCCCGGGCCACCCTATGGCTACACCTTC
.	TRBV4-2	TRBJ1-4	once	CASSQDLDSHTNEKLFF	TGTGCCAGCAGCCAAGATCTAGACAGCCATACTAATGAAAAACTGTTTTTT
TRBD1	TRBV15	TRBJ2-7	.	CATSRDRTGLAQYF	TGTGCCACCAGCAGAGATAGGACAGGGCTGGCGCAGTACTTC
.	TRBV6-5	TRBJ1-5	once	CASRSGTSSNQPQHF	TGTGCCAGCAGGTCCGGGACATCCAGCAATCAGCCCCAGCATTTT
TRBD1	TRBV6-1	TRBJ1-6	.	CASSWDRDSPLHF	TGTGCCAGCAGTTGGGACAGGGATTCACCCCTCCACTTT
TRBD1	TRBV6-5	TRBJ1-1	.	CASSYLRGGTEAFF	TGTGCCAGCAGTTACCTCAGGGGGGGCACTGAAGCTTTCTTT